This T cell receptor (beta chain) was sequenced in a study of CD8 T cells in Susac syndrome (dated by TCRdb to about 2019). General notes on the study: Repertoire sequencing was used to test whether CD8+ T cell activation and differentiation in Susac syndrome was antigen driven. Clonality of the CD8+ T cell repertoire was compared between eleven to twelve healthy donors, approximately 14 Susac syndrome patients and roughly 16 multiple sclerosis patients.

About this clonotype itself: No antigen is known for it. No quality values exist for individual bases; no much larger clone is one base distant.

Peripheral blood CD8+ and CD4+ T cells from healthy donors, Susac syndrome patients and multiple sclerosis patients were profiled by high-throughput TCR beta sequencing. Multiple sclerosis controls were treatment-naive patients with stable or active relapsing-remitting disease fulfilling revised McDonald criteria. Bulk CD8+ and CD4+ T cells were purified magnetically by negative isolation, whereas CD8+ TEMRA cells were enriched by FACS. Blood was drawn into EDTA tubes, processed within 24 hours, and PBMCs were isolated by density gradient centrifugation. PBMCs intended for TCR sequencing were cryopreserved in liquid nitrogen and thawed later in a water bath at 37 degrees C. A purity of at least 90% was achieved for sorted or isolated CD4+, CD8+ and CD8+ TEMRA cells. RNA was extracted using the RNeasy kit, and roughly 0.5 to 1 ug of the RNA was reverse transcribed with random hexamers. The immunoSEQ multiplex PCR assay, covering 54 Vbeta and 13 Jbeta segments, was used to amplify TCR beta CDR3 regions. PCR amplification bias was corrected using a synthetic template baseline for primer optimization and computational correction. In the source study's methods: Reads were annotated to V, D and J genes per IMGT and analyzed with immunoSEQ Analyzer, keeping only productive sequences. Clonality was computed as one minus Shannon entropy normalized by log2 of the number of productive unique sequences. For each patient and control, public and private clones were evaluated within the 100 most prevalent clones. Clones were defined as Susac-specific if absent from the healthy and MS cohorts, from around 1,000 published viral clones and from other ImmuneACCESS disease sequences. TCRdb cleaned the public reads at Q25 with fastp, built clones with MiXCR and kept in-frame beta chains. Each record represents a unique CDR3 protein, reported with the most common genes and DNA among its rows. These V and J calls derive from TCRdb rather than the authors' analysis. The sample contains 330,000 or so distinct CDR3 sequences, about 91% of them found a single time. Around 0.18% of the sample is taken by the ten largest.

Trimming accounts for 5 bases at V and 3 bases at J, while the number of junction bases matched to no gene is 11. CDR1 SEHNR and CDR2 FQNEAQ were looked up in the germline V gene (reference sequence). Including the terminal cysteine and phenylalanine, the CDR3 comprises 16 residues. Only the CDR3 region is kept as DNA, spanning 48 bases read in frame from base 1. Study-wide conclusions, independent of this receptor: The number of individuals in the TCR sequencing and HLA analysis was recognized as being relatively small.

The rearrangement combines TRBV7-9 with TRBJ2-7, with 9 bases matching TRBD1. The receptor was derived from a human donor with multiple sclerosis. Sequencing was performed on CD8+ T cells from PBMCs. At the DNA level, the sequence is TGTGCCAGCAGCGTCTACTACGGGACAGGGAACTACGAGCAGTACTTC. Its product reads: CASSVYYGTGNYEQYF.